The 13 T cell receptor beta chains below come from one sample, sequenced in a study of identical twins. TCRdb redid the calling of the 5' RACE reads with MiXCR, one entry per CDR3 protein. This sample has fewer than 800,000 distinct CDR3 sequences, with just over 7% found just once. The sample was also linked to a second study, of yellow fever vaccine responses in identical twins.

Input material: PBMCs. Receptors originate from a woman aged 18-35 years in good health.

This clonotype was detected only a few times. This sequence joins TRBV7-6 and TRBJ1-2, with a tentative D call TRBD1 (5 bases). The CDR3 extends over 16 amino acids. The V end was cut by 5 bases, the J end by 0 bases, with 16 bases between. Germline CDR1 is SGHVS and CDR2 is FNYEAQ. In nucleotides, the CDR3 is TGTGCCAGCAGCCCTGGGACGGAGCGGGCTAACTATGGCTACACCTTC. Amino acid sequence: CASSPGTERANYGYTF.

This clonotype showed up many times. The chain links TRBV7-9 to TRBJ2-2, with D perhaps being TRBD1 or TRBD2 (5 bases each). V lost 1 base to trimming and J lost 0 bases, with 12 bases between them. This CDR3 comprises 17 residues. Germline values: CDR1 SEHNR, CDR2 FQNEAQ (reference sequence). Here the CDR3 DNA reads TGTGCCAGCAGCTTAGGTTTTGGGACGGCGAACACCGGGGAGCTGTTTTTT. This gives the protein CASSLGFGTANTGELFF.

This clonotype was counted many times. The genes are TRBV4-1 and TRBJ2-2; D possibly uses TRBD1 or TRBD2 (5 bases each). From germline, CDR1 is MGHRA and CDR2 YSYEKL. The CDR3 covers 14 residues. V was pared by 4 bases and J by 5 bases, with 11 bases between. The CDR3 region is CASSRDAGTGELFF. The DNA of the CDR3 is TGCGCCAGCAGCCGGGACGCTGGGACCGGGGAGCTGTTTTTT.

The chain employs TRBV10-3 and TRBJ2-6; D gene ambiguous. Germline V gene data show CDR1 as ENHRY and CDR2 as SYGVKD. The CDR3 consists of 15 residues. Trimming left V 0 bases short and J 4 bases short, with 7 bases between. The CDR3 loop is CAISESGSGANVLTF. In nucleotides, the CDR3 is TGTGCCATCAGTGAGTCCGGGTCCGGGGCCAACGTCCTGACTTTC.

This clonotype was detected many times. The J gene is TRBJ2-3, the V gene TRBV6-1, with 12 bases that match TRBD2. Germline lookup yields CDR1 MNHNS and CDR2 SASEGT. V gave up 6 bases and J gave up 6 bases; unmatched junction bases: 7. CDR3 length: 15 residues. The CDR3 DNA follows: TGTGCCAGCAGACGACTAGCGGGAGTCGGCGATACGCAGTATTTT. Translating gives CASRRLAGVGDTQYF.

This clonotype has just a few counts. The J gene is TRBJ2-7, the V gene TRBV20-1, with unresolved D. Germline V lookup: CDR1 DFQATT, CDR2 SNEGSKA (reference sequence). The CDR3 is 13 amino acids. Trimming stripped 3 bases from V and 0 bases from J, with 9 bases between. The CDR3 sequence is CSARPQTSYEQYF. DNA for the CDR3: TGCAGTGCTAGGCCCCAAACCTCCTACGAGCAGTACTTC.

The table lists this clonotype with many counts. The chain links TRBV29-1 to TRBJ2-2; perhaps TRBD2 as D (5 bases). Germline CDR1 reads SQVTM; CDR2 reads ANQGSEA. V was pared by 6 bases and J by 7 bases, with 9 bases between. CDR3 length equals 11 residues. CDR3 amino acids: CSVPAGGELFF. The CDR3 coding sequence is TGCAGCGTACCCGCGGGCGGGGAGCTGTTTTTT.

In its sample, this clonotype was seen a few times. The chain joins TRBV5-1 to TRBJ2-5; 10 bases match TRBD2. Germline CDR1 and CDR2: SGHRS and YFSETQ. Unmatched junction bases numbered 3, after V lost 5 bases and J lost 5 bases. The CDR3 is made up of 13 amino acids. The CDR3 nucleotides read TGCGCCAGCAGAATGACTAGCGGGGAGACCCAGTACTTC. It yields the protein CASRMTSGETQYF.

The chain combines TRBV5-1 with TRBJ1-2; a weak D match, TRBD1 (6 bases). Trimming stripped 4 bases from V and 6 bases from J, with 16 bases between. Germline V gene sequence: CDR1 SGHRS, CDR2 YFSETQ. This CDR3 comprises 14 residues. CDR3 sequence (DNA): TGCGCCAGCAGCCTGGGACAAAAGCATGATGGCTACACCTTC. This translates into CASSLGQKHDGYTF.

In this sample, this clonotype turned up a few times. The chain links TRBV25-1 to TRBJ1-1, with D unclear. There are 13 residues in the CDR3. Per the germline V gene, CDR1 is MGHDK and CDR2 is SYGVNS. V gave up 1 base and J gave up 11 bases, with 14 bases separating them. The CDR3 reads CASSESGKGKAFF. The CDR3 DNA is TGTGCCAGCAGTGAATCGGGAAAGGGCAAGGCTTTCTTT.

There are many counts of this clonotype. This rearrangement joins TRBV6-2 or TRBV6-3 to TRBJ2-1; TRBD2 agrees at 7 bases. With 7 bases clipped from V and 3 bases from J, the junction kept 3 bases outside the gene matches. This CDR3 region has 13 residues. The germline V gene has CDR1 MNHEY and CDR2 SVGEGT. As DNA, the CDR3 is TGTGCCAGCAAGCGGGGAAGCTACAATGAGCAGTTCTTC. Amino acid sequence: CASKRGSYNEQFF.

Ten or more counts support this clonotype. V and J are TRBV24-1 and TRBJ2-1; 11 bases line up with TRBD2. CDR1 is KGHDR, CDR2 SFDVKD, per germline. There are 17 residues in the CDR3. V trimming: 4 bases; J trimming: 4 bases; junction bases outside the gene matches: 8. The CDR3 here is CATSELAGEGRYNEQFF. CDR3 nucleotides: TGTGCCACCAGTGAACTAGCGGGAGAGGGACGTTACAATGAGCAGTTCTTC.

Many counts were recorded for this clonotype. This chain uses TRBV2 with TRBJ2-3; no definite D call. The CDR3 is made up of 11 amino acids. Trimming took 9 bases from V and 7 from J, leaving 11 bases between them. In germline, CDR1 is SNHLY, CDR2 FYNNEI. CDR3 bases: TGTGCCAGTTTATCTAGGTATACGCAGTATTTT. This translates into CASLSRYTQYF.